The entry that follows covers one TCR beta chain sequence. Germline V gene data show CDR1 as KGHSH and CDR2 as LQKENI. This CDR3 region has 14 residues. V was clipped by 2 bases and J by 3 bases, with 11 bases between them. This table comes from immunoSEQ multiplex PCR, and its TCRdb copy is limited to in-frame clones, with some not included. The data show tens of thousands of clones, 91% seen once. The data are from a study of T cell changes during pregnancy in multiple sclerosis. The gene calls are TRBV18 and TRBJ2-7; maybe TRBD1 (8 bases). The sample in question was peripheral blood, obtained in the third trimester of pregnancy. The source is a female donor in good health, enrolled as a control in a pregnancy study. CDR3 nucleotides: TGTGCCAGCTCACCAACAGGGGGGGACTACGAGCAGTACTTC. It translates to CASSPTGGDYEQYF.